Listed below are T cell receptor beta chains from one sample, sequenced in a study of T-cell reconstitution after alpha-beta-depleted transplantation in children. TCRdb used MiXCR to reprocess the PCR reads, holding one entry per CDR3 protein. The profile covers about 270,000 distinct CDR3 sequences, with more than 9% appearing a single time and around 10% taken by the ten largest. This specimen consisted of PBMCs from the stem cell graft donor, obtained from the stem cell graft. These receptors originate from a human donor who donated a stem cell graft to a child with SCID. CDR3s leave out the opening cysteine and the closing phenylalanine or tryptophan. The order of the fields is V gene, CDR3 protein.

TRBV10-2,ASKGTGGSYNSPLH
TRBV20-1,SAREASGGTQY
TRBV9,ASSESGADTEAF
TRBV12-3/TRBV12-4,ASSLSGVLY
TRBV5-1,ASSLQLAGGPDTQY
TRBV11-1,ASSLTGVRGLLTGELF
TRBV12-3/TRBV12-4,ASTETGREETQY
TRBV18,ASSPRMADTEQY
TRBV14,ASSQDPSANYGYT
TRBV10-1,ARAGGPETQY
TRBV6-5,ASSYSGGGVTDTQY
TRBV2,ASSRLAGGQDTQY
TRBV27,ASSLRPAPVATNEKLF
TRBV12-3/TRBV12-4,ASSLRDRVYSNQPQH
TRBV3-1,ASSQQVPGTDTQY
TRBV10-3,AISYSRVNTEAF
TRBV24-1,ATSAGNTQY
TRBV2,ASSAGRLNEQF
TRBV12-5,ASGLVRQGASGANVLT
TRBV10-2,ASGREETQY
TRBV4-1,ASSRATGAKTQY
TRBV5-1,ASKPVGRAEQY
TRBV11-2,ASSTGYTDTQY
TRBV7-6,ASGVWEYRNTEAF
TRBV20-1,SASWTSGGTQETQY
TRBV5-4,ASSLAKGQGAVGYT
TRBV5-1,ASSAPERGSTEAF
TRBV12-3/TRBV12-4,ASSYVAAGRGTDTQY
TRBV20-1,SAKSSGGTDTQY
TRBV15,ATSPRGGQETQY
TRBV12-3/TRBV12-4,ASSNLDRAEGNTIY
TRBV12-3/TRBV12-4,ASSSSGAGNQPQH
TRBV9,ASSVEGTADTQY
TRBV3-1,ASSQEGGATYEQY
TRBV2,ASSGGTAELNYGYT
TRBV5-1,ASSPDVGVTNEKLF
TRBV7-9,ASSLELAPHNEQF
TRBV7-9,ASSLPRGRAF
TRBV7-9,ASSLQGALF
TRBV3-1,ASSPRALRGSRYEQY
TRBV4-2,ASSQGGSQETQY
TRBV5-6,ASDGTGGNYEQY
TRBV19,ASSNLQGTNQPQH
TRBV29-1,SVEVFGELF
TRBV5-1,ASSFVGLQNEQF
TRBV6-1,ASNPRGSSYNEQF
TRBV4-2,ASSQGTSGGETQY
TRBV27,ASSRPGGNEQF
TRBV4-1,ASSQRSAGGELF
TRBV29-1,SAGGADSSYEQY
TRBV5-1,ASSSRSGGAGTDTQY
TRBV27,ASRPGQVANYGYT
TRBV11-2,ASSSGTGADTQY
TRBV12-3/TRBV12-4,ASSSLPTNTGELF
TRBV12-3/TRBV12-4,ASSLTVGSNQPQH